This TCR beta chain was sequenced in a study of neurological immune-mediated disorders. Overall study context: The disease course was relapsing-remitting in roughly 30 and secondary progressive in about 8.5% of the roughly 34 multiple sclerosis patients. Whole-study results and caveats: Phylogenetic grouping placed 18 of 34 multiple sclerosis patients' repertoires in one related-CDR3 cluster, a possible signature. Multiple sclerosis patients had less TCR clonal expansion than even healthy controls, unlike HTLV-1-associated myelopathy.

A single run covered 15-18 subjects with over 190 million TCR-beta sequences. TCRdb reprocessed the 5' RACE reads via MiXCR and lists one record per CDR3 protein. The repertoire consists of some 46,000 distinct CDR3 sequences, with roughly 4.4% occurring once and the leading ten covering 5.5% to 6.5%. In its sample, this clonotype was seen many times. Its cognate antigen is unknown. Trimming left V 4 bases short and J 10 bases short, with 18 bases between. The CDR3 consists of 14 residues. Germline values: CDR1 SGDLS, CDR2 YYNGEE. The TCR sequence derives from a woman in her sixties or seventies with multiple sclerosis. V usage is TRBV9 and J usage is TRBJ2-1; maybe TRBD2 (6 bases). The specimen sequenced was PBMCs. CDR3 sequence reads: CASSPTGPAGEQFF. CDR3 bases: TGTGCCAGCAGCCCCACCGGGCCTGCGGGAGAGCAGTTCTTC.